The clone carrying this T cell receptor (beta chain) is a singleton in its sample. This entry belongs to a study of blood T cell repertoires in COVID-19. Overall study context: Samples representing acute and convalescent COVID-19 were sourced from the United States, Italy and Spain. T cells, B-cell-depleted T cells, or PBMCs supplied cDNA or gDNA.

As handled by the study authors: Nucleated cell counts were estimated from reference gene primer amplification. The assay was immunoSEQ multiplex PCR, and TCRdb's table has in-frame clones only and misses some. V and J calls plus clone size are reproduced from that table; the DNA served to infer D and trimming. Here the sample spans about 170,000 clones, approximately 88% being singletons. Unmatched junction bases numbered 2, after V lost 5 bases and J lost 2 bases. The CDR3 sequence is 13 residues long. Per the germline V gene, CDR1 is SGHNT and CDR2 is YENEEA. The clonotype originates from a woman aged 45-60 years with acute or convalescent COVID-19. J is TRBJ2-5 and V is TRBV11-3; 7 positions agree with TRBD1. Sequencing was done on a sample of peripheral blood. The CDR3 region is CASSQGQQETQYF. As DNA, the CDR3 is TGTGCCAGCAGCCAGGGACAGCAAGAGACCCAGTACTTC. The complete variable domain, with remaining parts taken from reference TRBV11-3 and TRBJ2-5, reads EAGVVQSPRYKIIEKKQPVAFWCNPISGHNTLYWYLQNLGQGPELLIRYENEEAVDDSQLPKDRFSAERLKGVDSTLKIQPAELGDSAVYLCASSQGQQETQYFGPGTRLLVL.